These T cell receptor beta chains were read from a single sample in a study of graft-versus-host responses after intestinal transplantation. The assay was immunoSEQ multiplex PCR, and TCRdb's table has in-frame clones only and misses some. The table has about 82,000 clones, less than 95% seen once. These TCRs are of unknown antigen specificity. The starting material was unstimulated CD4+ T cells sorted from spleen or lymph node cells, obtained before transplant. These receptors all stem from a human donor who was the organ donor for an intestinal transplant. Both conserved end residues are part of each CDR3. The order of the fields is CDR3 protein, D gene, V gene. The D gene is left open where the match is weak.

CDR3: CSVDRGTDTQYF
D: -
V: TRBV29-1

CDR3: CASSLSSLRTGGFNSPLHF
D: TRBD1
V: TRBV5-6

CDR3: CASSYASGPYNEQFF
D: TRBD2
V: TRBV6-5

CDR3: CASSVRLAGGDTQYF
D: TRBD2
V: TRBV9

CDR3: CASSLVRGYRVTQYF
D: -
V: TRBV7-2

CDR3: CASSQERSAGGPFRTDTQYF
D: TRBD2
V: TRBV4-1

CDR3: CASSLGDRQETQYF
D: TRBD1
V: TRBV5-4

CDR3: CASSQVLDRAATDTQYF
D: TRBD1
V: TRBV4-1

CDR3: CASSPAVGGTEAFF
D: -
V: TRBV6-5

CDR3: CASSRNHGGGETQYF
D: TRBD2
V: TRBV7-7

CDR3: CASSPLQNTDTQYF
D: -
V: TRBV18

CDR3: CASSQVGQGKYEQYF
D: TRBD1
V: TRBV4-2

CDR3: CASSLGVRVGNTIYF
D: -
V: TRBV7-2

CDR3: CASSQGWSGGRVTGANVLTF
D: -
V: TRBV4-1

CDR3: CASSLVPEDYEQFF
D: -
V: TRBV6-6